This T cell receptor beta chain stems from a study of cytomegalovirus exposure and HLA in healthy donors. Study-level information: Unique TCR beta sequences numbering around 110 million came from some 200 million T cells in an earlier analysis. Study results and limitations: The likely origin of a cluster of highly shared sequence variants was a sequencing artifact. DRB1 had the most TCR associations and HLA-C the fewest, a later analysis found, with rates varying by HLA locus.

The PCR used 60 Vbeta and 13 Jbeta primers. Assay used: immunoSEQ multiplex PCR; TCRdb lists only in-frame clones, some missing. This sample's table reports around 210,000 clones. V was cut by 5 bases and J by 4 bases, with 9 bases left in between. This CDR3 comprises 13 residues. Germline V CDR1 and CDR2: SEHNR, FQNEAQ (reference sequence). Concerning this clone: The antigen is unknown.

The chain has TRBV7-9 and TRBJ1-3; no reliable D call. The sequence derives from a woman younger than 45 in good health and CMV-seropositive. Specimen: PBMCs. DNA of the CDR3: TGTGCCAGCAGCCCCTCAGGAGGAAACACCATATATTTT. Translation: CASSPSGGNTIYF. Filled out from reference TRBV7-9 and TRBJ1-3, the complete variable domain reads DTGVSQNPRHKITKRGQNVTFRCDPISEHNRLYWYRQTLGQGPEFLTYFQNEAQLEKSRLLSDRFSAERPKGSFSTLEIQRTEQGDSAMYLCASSPSGGNTIYFGEGSWLTVV.